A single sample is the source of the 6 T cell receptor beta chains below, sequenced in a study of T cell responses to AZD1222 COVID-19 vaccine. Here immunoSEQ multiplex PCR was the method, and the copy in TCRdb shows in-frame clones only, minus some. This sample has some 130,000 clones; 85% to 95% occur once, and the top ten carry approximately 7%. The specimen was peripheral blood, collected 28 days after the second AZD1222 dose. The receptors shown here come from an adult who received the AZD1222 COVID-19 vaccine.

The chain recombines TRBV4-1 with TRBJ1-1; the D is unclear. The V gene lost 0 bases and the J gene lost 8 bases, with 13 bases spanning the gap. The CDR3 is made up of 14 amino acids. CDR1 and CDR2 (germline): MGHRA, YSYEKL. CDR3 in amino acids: CASSQEIQTIEAFF. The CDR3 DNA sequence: TGCGCCAGCAGCCAAGAGATACAGACGATCGAAGCTTTCTTT.

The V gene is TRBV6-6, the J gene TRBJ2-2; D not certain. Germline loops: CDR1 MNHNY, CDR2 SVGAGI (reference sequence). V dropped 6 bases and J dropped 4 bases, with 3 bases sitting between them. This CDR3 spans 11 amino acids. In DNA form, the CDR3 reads TGTGCCAGCAGGGTCACCGGGGAGCTGTTTTTT. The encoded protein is CASRVTGELFF.

The CDR3 DNA follows: TGTGCCAGCAAGGACAGGGGATTGTCACCCCTCCACTTT. Its translation is CASKDRGLSPLHF. The V call is TRBV2, the J call TRBJ1-6, with 9 positions matching TRBD1. The CDR3 consists of 13 residues. Germline loops: CDR1 SNHLY, CDR2 FYNNEI. With V trimmed by 7 bases and J by 10 bases, 5 bases remained unmatched.

CDR3 residues: CSVAYMNTEAFF. The CDR3 DNA follows: TGCAGCGTCGCATACATGAACACTGAAGCTTTCTTT. V and J are TRBV29-1 and TRBJ1-1, with D unclear. V dropped 6 bases and J dropped 0 bases, with 8 bases sitting between them. The CDR3 is 12 amino acids. Germline V gives CDR1 SQVTM, CDR2 ANQGSEA.

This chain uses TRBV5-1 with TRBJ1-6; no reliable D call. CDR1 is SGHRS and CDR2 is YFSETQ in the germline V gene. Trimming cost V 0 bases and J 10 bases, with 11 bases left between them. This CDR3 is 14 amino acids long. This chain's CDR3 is CASSLAESTSPLHF. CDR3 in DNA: TGCGCCAGCAGCTTGGCCGAGAGTACCTCACCCCTCCACTTT.

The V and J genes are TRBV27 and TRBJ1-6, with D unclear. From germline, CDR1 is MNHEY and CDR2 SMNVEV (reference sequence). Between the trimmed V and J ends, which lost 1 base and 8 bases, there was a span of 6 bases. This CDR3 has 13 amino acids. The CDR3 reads CASSLWPDSPLHF. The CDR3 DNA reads TGTGCCAGCAGTTTATGGCCCGATTCACCCCTCCACTTT.